Listed below are T cell receptor beta chains from one sample, sequenced in a study of cytomegalovirus exposure and HLA in healthy donors. Profiled with immunoSEQ multiplex PCR; TCRdb holds only in-frame clones, not every one. The sample totals about 51,000 clones. Sequencing used PBMCs. The receptors shown here come from a man aged 40-49 years in good health and CMV-seropositive. CDR3s include the opening cysteine and the closing phenylalanine or tryptophan. D genes are given only for firm matches.

V,J,D,CDR3
TRBV6-5,TRBJ2-7,-,CASGSGSSEQYF
TRBV7-2,TRBJ2-7,-,CASSLDQEYEQYF
TRBV6-6,TRBJ2-7,-,CASNPAGTYEQYF
TRBV5-6,TRBJ2-7,-,CASSLGDPYEQYF
TRBV6-4,TRBJ2-3,TRBD1,CASSDTPGGTDTQYF
TRBV5-1,TRBJ2-5,TRBD2,CASSFGLAGDNQETQYF
TRBV7-2,TRBJ2-1,TRBD2,CASSLRLAGDEQFF
TRBV18,TRBJ2-1,TRBD2,CASSQRGTSGGLSEQFF
TRBV6-5,TRBJ1-1,-,CASSRRGSRTEAFF
TRBV5-1,TRBJ1-1,-,CASSFFGGLDTEAFF
TRBV4-2,TRBJ2-1,TRBD2,CASSQVTGGDNEQFF
TRBV6-5,TRBJ2-2,-,CASRLGQNTGELFF
TRBV6-1,TRBJ2-1,TRBD2,CASRRLAGARNEQFF
TRBV5-5,TRBJ2-2,-,CASSLARATGELFF
TRBV9,TRBJ1-3,-,CASSVWGASGNTIYF
TRBV5-8,TRBJ2-7,-,CATHGGYEQYF
TRBV7-8,TRBJ2-7,TRBD2,CASISGLAGAYEQYF
TRBV5-6,TRBJ1-2,TRBD1,CASSVTGGARYGYTF
TRBV7-9,TRBJ2-7,TRBD2,CASSPTSGFYEQYF
TRBV10-3,TRBJ2-3,TRBD1,CAIRKQGAGDRSTDTQYF
TRBV18,TRBJ2-7,-,CASSPPAGIYEQYF
TRBV14,TRBJ2-1,TRBD2,CASSPHGGLERLGGSYNEQFF
TRBV21-1,TRBJ2-7,-,CASSKSGLVLYEQYF
TRBV25-1,TRBJ2-1,-,CASSSKTGKGDNEQFF
TRBV7-8,TRBJ2-7,TRBD1,CASSSALRGPQYF
TRBV5-1,TRBJ1-4,-,CASSLDREYEKLFF
TRBV6-1,TRBJ2-7,TRBD2,CASPTGGRRDEQYF
TRBV5-1,TRBJ2-7,-,CASSLDPGLTYEQYF
TRBV11-2,TRBJ1-6,-,CASSLVAGVNSPLHF
TRBV6-5,TRBJ1-6,TRBD1,CASSLGQALSPLHF
TRBV9,TRBJ2-7,TRBD1,CASSVAPGQGSEQYF
TRBV5-6,TRBJ1-5,-,CASSLYGGGQPQHF
TRBV9,TRBJ2-1,-,CASSTGTQSSDNEQFF
TRBV6-5,TRBJ1-1,-,CASSIRGGLKTEAFF
TRBV7-6,TRBJ2-7,-,CASSLEASSYEQYF
TRBV30,TRBJ1-5,-,CAWSLGGANQPQHF
TRBV28,TRBJ2-7,TRBD2,CASSFTLAGLAYEQYF
TRBV5-4,TRBJ1-1,-,CASSRVNTEAFF
TRBV27,TRBJ1-2,-,CASSSSTGDYGYTF
TRBV28,TRBJ1-5,-,CASSSGSQPQHF
TRBV29-1,TRBJ2-7,TRBD2,CSVEITSGRVLYEQYF
TRBV5-1,TRBJ2-3,-,CASSFSWTTSTDTQYF
TRBV29-1,TRBJ2-6,-,CSVGMDSSGANVLTF
TRBV9,TRBJ2-2,-,CASSPRGGVDTGELFF
TRBV5-1,TRBJ2-1,TRBD1,CASSGTGGVYEQFF
TRBV9,TRBJ1-5,TRBD1,CASSEGTGIQPQHF
TRBV19,TRBJ2-5,TRBD2,CASSYSGGQETQYF
TRBV7-2,TRBJ2-7,-,CASSLQGMGEQYF
TRBV7-9,TRBJ2-5,-,CASTRGLPQEAQYF
TRBV6-4,TRBJ1-5,-,CASSPDQGQPQHF
TRBV9,TRBJ1-5,-,CASSVGQDREPQHF
TRBV9,TRBJ1-6,-,CASSVGTSSPLHF
TRBV2,TRBJ1-1,TRBD1,CASSGQGGLEAFF
TRBV28,TRBJ1-5,-,CASSLGGKRQPQHF
TRBV2,TRBJ1-6,-,CASSELAGNSPLHF
TRBV9,TRBJ1-5,-,CASSDEQGQPQHF
TRBV25-1,TRBJ1-6,-,CASRQRSYNSPLHF
TRBV7-9,TRBJ1-1,TRBD1,CASSGRDRGHTEAFF
TRBV9,TRBJ2-5,TRBD2,CASSVETSGGGETQYF